This TCR beta chain came from a study of T cells of healthy individuals. TCRdb reprocessed the 5' RACE reads with MiXCR, giving one entry per CDR3 protein. The sample includes around 80,000 distinct CDR3 sequences, more than 5% of them seen just once. The V gene's germline CDR1 is SGHTA and CDR2 FQGNSA. There are 13 residues in the CDR3. The V end was cut by 5 bases, the J end by 3 bases, with 11 bases between. This receptor was obtained from a female donor in good health. The rearrangement links TRBV7-2 to TRBJ2-7; no reliable D call. The CDR3 protein is CASSNGPRYEQYF. As DNA, the CDR3 is TGTGCCAGCAGCAACGGTCCCCGCTACGAGCAGTACTTC.